This T cell receptor beta chain was identified during a study of glioma-infiltrating T cells. This clonotype was picked up many times. TCR alpha and beta CDR3 regions were amplified from RNA using iRepertoire nested multiplex PCR. From the multiplex PCR reads, TCRdb called clonotypes with MiXCR, one entry per CDR3 protein. The table includes 90,000 to 100,000 distinct CDR3 sequences, about 37% detected once. The CDR3 consists of 16 residues. CDR1 and CDR2 (germline): MNHEY, SMNVEV (reference sequence). V gave up 3 bases and J gave up 4 bases, with 18 bases separating them. The chain employs TRBV27 and TRBJ1-1, with TRBD1 as a possible D gene (5 bases). What was sequenced was glioma tissue, nonneoplastic brain tissue, or PBMCs (not recorded which). The sequence derives from a human donor with low-grade glioma or glioblastoma, undergoing nonglioma brain surgery, or in good health (not recorded which). The CDR3 nucleotides are TGTGCCAGCAGTTTCTCCTGGGGCAGGGTCGGCACTGAAGCTTTCTTT. Translation: CASSFSWGRVGTEAFF.